The entry that follows covers one T cell receptor (beta chain) sequence. Original handling: Reference gene primer amplification yielded estimated nucleated cell counts. The data were produced by immunoSEQ multiplex PCR, yet TCRdb's version contains in-frame clones alone and is incomplete. V, J and clone size reflect that table, while D and trimming were determined from the DNA. The sample holds a few hundred thousand clones, 80% to 90% seen once. These data originate in a study of blood T cell repertoires in COVID-19. Study summary: Spain, Italy and the United States supplied samples that represented acute and convalescent COVID-19.

The length of the CDR3 is 17 residues. Per the germline V gene, CDR1 is SGDLS and CDR2 is YYNGEE. Trimming pared 0 bases from V and 1 base from J, leaving 14 bases between. Those enrolled, adults aged roughly 18 to 95 years, came from roughly 23 US areas. Which cohort a participant joined came from the clinical history participants gave. Sequences were obtained from PBMCs or T cells enriched from blood (not recorded which). This TCR derives from a woman aged 40 to 49 with acute COVID-19. The gene calls are TRBV9 and TRBJ1-3; a possible D gene is TRBD1 (5 bases). The CDR3 here is CASSVETGRESGNTIYF. The DNA for the CDR3 is TGTGCCAGCAGCGTAGAAACAGGACGGGAGTCTGGAAACACCATATATTTT.